This T cell receptor beta chain was captured by sequencing in a study of technical replicates of blood from several donors (dated by TCRdb to between 2016 and 2019). Comments on this clone: Its antigen remains undetermined. The sample holds no much larger clone one base away, and base qualities are not on file.

The library was made by the immunoSEQ multiplex PCR assay. TCRdb provides this immuneACCESS table in a form limited to in-frame rearrangements. Some clones are lacking; in checked studies, under half of them reflect an unresolved V gene, and why the rest are absent is not known. The sample includes 65,000 to 85,000 clones, with approximately 93% observed a single time. The ten largest make up around 0.4% of the sample. CDR1 MNHNS and CDR2 SASEGT are derived from the germline V gene. The CDR3 runs 14 residues from the cysteine to the phenylalanine. This entry keeps only the CDR3 DNA: 42 bases, framed from base 1. V ends up 6 bases short and J 6 bases short, with an unmatched junction base count of 6.

This TCR derives from a human donor in good health. Sample: T cells isolated from PBMCs. The rearrangement joined TRBV6-1 to TRBJ1-2, with 11 bases matching TRBD1. CDR3 reads: CASRGQGGLDGYTF. The nucleotides are TGTGCCAGCAGGGGACAGGGGGGGTTAGATGGCTACACCTTC.